What follows are 18 T cell receptor beta chains derived from one specimen sequenced in a study of T cells in Graves' hyperthyroidism and ophthalmopathy (dated by TCRdb to between 2018 and 2020). The library was made by multiplex PCR. Sequenced using an Illumina HiSeq 2000. TCR beta CDR3 regions were amplified from RNA transcripts. A first-round RT-PCR of the TCR CDR3 used the HTBI primer set with the Qiagen OneStep RT-PCR kit. The public reads were run again by TCRdb, first through fastp at Q25 and then through MiXCR, and only productive beta chains were kept. Entries that share a CDR3 protein sequence are merged under the most common genes and DNA. Recorded for this sample are around 350,000 distinct CDR3 sequences; about 20% of them occurred a single time. Of the sample, approximately 4% is held by the ten largest clones. Sequencing was done on a sample of blood. These receptors were collected from a woman aged 18-29 years with Graves' hyperthyroidism.

The chain uses TRBV12-3 or TRBV12-4 and TRBJ2-7; TRBD2 matches 10 bases. The CDR3 covers 15 residues. Trimming at V came to 5 bases and at J to 5 bases, leaving 9 bases not matched to a gene. DNA of the CDR3: TGTGCCAGCAGTGCTCACCTAGCGGGAGTCGACGAGCAGTACTTC. Protein: CASSAHLAGVDEQYF.

The chain links TRBV14 to TRBJ2-7; D could derive from TRBD1 or TRBD2 (5 bases each). The CDR3 is 15 residues long. Germline CDR1 reads SGHDN; CDR2 reads FVKESK. V was pared by 3 bases and J by 2 bases, with 14 bases between. The chain's CDR3 is CASSHGGVGAYEQYF. As DNA, the CDR3 is TGTGCCAGCAGCCATGGAGGAGTGGGGGCCTACGAGCAGTACTTC. Full variable domain (rest looked up from reference TRBV14 and TRBJ2-7): EAGVTQFPSHSVIEKGQTVTLRCDPISGHDNLYWYRRVMGKEIKFLLHFVKESKQDESGMPNNRFLAERTGGTYSTLKVQPAELEDSGVYFCASSHGGVGAYEQYFGPGTRLTVT.

This clonotype was recorded many times. The chain uses TRBV6-5 and TRBJ2-5, with 9 nucleotides matching TRBD1. V lost 6 bases and J lost 2; bases outside the gene matches: 4. CDR1 and CDR2 (germline): MNHEY, SVGAGI. The CDR3 is 14 residues long. DNA for the CDR3: TGTGCCAGCAGAACCGGGACAGGGCAAGAGACCCAGTACTTC. The encoded protein is CASRTGTGQETQYF.

This clonotype was counted only a few times. This chain joins TRBV30 and TRBJ1-1; D might be TRBD1 (5 bases). Germline V gives CDR1 GTSNPN, CDR2 SVGIG (reference sequence). Trimming took 7 bases from V and 0 from J, leaving 18 bases between them. The length of the CDR3 is 15 residues. This CDR3 reads CASSGSLRMNTEAFF. CDR3 bases: TGTGCCTCCTCAGGGTCATTAAGGATGAACACTGAAGCTTTCTTT.

This rearrangement joins TRBV19 to TRBJ2-7; 11 bases are shared with TRBD2. The CDR3 loop spans 16 amino acids. Germline V gene sequence: CDR1 LNHDA, CDR2 SQIVND (reference sequence). The ends lost 2 bases at V and 3 bases at J; junction bases unmatched: 6. CDR3 in DNA: TGTGCCAGTAGTATAACTAGCGGGAGTCCCCACTACGAGCAGTACTTC. Translated, it gives CASSITSGSPHYEQYF.

In this sample, this clonotype turned up many times. The chain is built from TRBV12-3 or TRBV12-4 and TRBJ2-7; maybe TRBD1 (7 bases). V lost 5 bases and J 5 bases, leaving 16 bases between the germline ends. The CDR3 sequence is 14 residues long. This chain's CDR3 is CASSPHGRGDEQYF. The CDR3 coding sequence is TGTGCCAGCAGTCCCCACGGCAGGGGGGACGAGCAGTACTTC.

This clonotype came up a few times. The CDR3 DNA reads TGCAGTGCTAGGGGAGACCCGAGCGGACAGATCAATCAGCCCCAGCATTTT. Translation: CSARGDPSGQINQPQHF. The genes are TRBV20-1 and TRBJ1-5; tentatively, D is TRBD1 (6 bases). Per the germline V gene, CDR1 is DFQATT and CDR2 is SNEGSKA (reference sequence). CDR3 length equals 17 residues. With 3 bases removed from V and 3 bases from J, the gap between germline ends came to 21 bases.

This clonotype appeared many times. This chain connects TRBV7-8 to TRBJ1-1; D perhaps matches TRBD1 (5 bases). Germline CDR1 SGHVS, CDR2 FQNEAQ. Trimming removed 2 bases at V and 1 base at J, with 17 bases between. This CDR3 has 17 residues. In DNA, the CDR3 is TGTGCCAGCAGCTTATTTGTGGAGGGGCCACAGAACACTGAAGCTTTCTTT. It yields the protein CASSLFVEGPQNTEAFF.

This clonotype has just a few counts. One base away lies a much larger clone, so this may be a sequencing read error. The J gene is TRBJ2-5, the V gene TRBV11-2; no firm D call. Germline V CDR1 and CDR2: SGHAT, FQNNGV. This CDR3 comprises 15 residues. CDR3 coding DNA: TGTGCCAGCAGCTTTGTCGGAGACTGGCAAGAGGCCCAGTACTTC. Encoded protein: CASSFVGDWQEAQYF.

The V gene is TRBV25-1, the J gene TRBJ1-2; D is unclear. Trimming left V 9 bases short and J 8 bases short, with 13 bases between. The CDR3 has 11 amino acids. CDR1 MGHDK and CDR2 SYGVNS come from the germline V gene. The CDR3 coding sequence is TGTGCCAGAATAGGCTCGGGCGGCTACACCTTC. It is translated as CARIGSGGYTF.

This sequence joins TRBV11-1 and TRBJ2-2, with 10 bases lining up with TRBD2. The germline V gene encodes CDR1 SGHAT and CDR2 FQDESV (reference sequence). The CDR3 runs 17 residues. Trimming removed 2 bases from V and 3 bases from J; junction bases left unmatched: 6. CDR3: CASSLPLAGADTGELFF. The CDR3 DNA is TGTGCCAGCAGCTTACCCCTAGCGGGGGCCGACACCGGGGAGCTGTTTTTT.

This clonotype was seen repeatedly, ten times or more. The chain links TRBV7-3 to TRBJ2-6, with 7 bases fitting TRBD1. V dropped 6 bases and J dropped 0; count of bases not matched to a gene: 8. Germline V lookup: CDR1 SGHTA, CDR2 FQGTGA. The CDR3 covers 17 residues. CDR3 loop: CASSRDRIASGANVLTF. DNA of the CDR3: TGTGCCAGCAGTAGGGACAGAATCGCCTCTGGGGCCAACGTCCTGACTTTC. The full variable domain, with the rest looked up from reference TRBV7-3 and TRBJ2-6, is GAGVSQTPSNKVTEKGKYVELRCDPISGHTALYWYRQSLGQGPEFLIYFQGTGAADDSGLPNDRFFAVRPEGSVSTLKIQRTERGDSAVYLCASSRDRIASGANVLTFGAGSRLTVL.

V and J are TRBV7-9 and TRBJ2-7, with 7 nucleotides matching TRBD1. Germline CDR1 SEHNR, CDR2 FQNEAQ (reference sequence). The junction had 4 bases not matched to a gene; V was cut back by 5 bases and J by 3 bases. This CDR3 contains 13 residues. CDR3 sequence: CASSDRDFYEQYF. CDR3 DNA: TGTGCCAGCAGCGACAGGGATTTCTACGAGCAGTACTTC.

This clonotype was counted a few times. A much more abundant neighbour one base away suggests this may be a read error. The rearrangement links TRBV2 to TRBJ2-5; possibly TRBD1 or TRBD2 for D (6 bases each). The length of the CDR3 is 15 residues. CDR1 and CDR2 (germline): SNHLY, FYNNEI. CDR3 protein: CASSEDLRGVETKYF. CDR3 nucleotides: TGTGCCAGCAGTGAAGATTTAAGGGGGGTAGAGACCAAGTACTTC.

This clonotype was recorded at least ten times. The CDR3 sequence is CASSPRRANQPQHF. The CDR3, as DNA: TGTGCCAGCAGCCCCCGGAGGGCCAATCAGCCCCAGCATTTT. The chain couples TRBV6-5 to TRBJ1-5; D is unresolved. The CDR3 runs to 14 residues. CDR1 and CDR2 (germline): MNHEY, SVGAGI. The V end lost 6 bases, the J end lost 3 bases, and 12 bases lay between the germline ends.

Points on this clonotype: Just one base apart from a much larger clone, this may be a read error. CDR3 region: CATSRVSASSGNTIYF. The CDR3, as DNA: TGTGCCACCAGCAGAGTGTCCGCTAGCTCTGGAAACACCATATATTTT. The V and J genes are TRBV15 and TRBJ1-3; D is uncertain. This CDR3 region has 16 residues. V was cut by 1 base and J by 0 bases, with 10 bases left in between. Looked up from germline, CDR1 is LNHNV and CDR2 is YYDKDF (reference sequence).

This clonotype appeared many times. This CDR3 is CASSLASGQGTYEQYF. CDR3 DNA sequence: TGCGCCAGCAGCTTGGCGTCTGGACAGGGAACTTACGAGCAGTACTTC. This chain joins TRBV5-1 and TRBJ2-7; 8 nucleotides match TRBD1. With 0 bases clipped from V and 4 bases from J, the junction kept 9 bases outside the gene matches. The CDR3 sequence is 16 residues long. Germline values: CDR1 SGHRS, CDR2 YFSETQ.

This clonotype was counted at least ten times. The J gene is TRBJ2-5, the V gene TRBV7-8; TRBD2 matches 11 bases. This CDR3 has 13 amino acids. Germline V lookup: CDR1 SGHVS, CDR2 FQNEAQ. Trimming took 8 bases from V and 4 from J; bases not matched to a gene: 3. CDR3 DNA sequence: TGTGCCAGCTATGGACTAGCGGGAGAGACCCAGTACTTC. It specifies CASYGLAGETQYF.